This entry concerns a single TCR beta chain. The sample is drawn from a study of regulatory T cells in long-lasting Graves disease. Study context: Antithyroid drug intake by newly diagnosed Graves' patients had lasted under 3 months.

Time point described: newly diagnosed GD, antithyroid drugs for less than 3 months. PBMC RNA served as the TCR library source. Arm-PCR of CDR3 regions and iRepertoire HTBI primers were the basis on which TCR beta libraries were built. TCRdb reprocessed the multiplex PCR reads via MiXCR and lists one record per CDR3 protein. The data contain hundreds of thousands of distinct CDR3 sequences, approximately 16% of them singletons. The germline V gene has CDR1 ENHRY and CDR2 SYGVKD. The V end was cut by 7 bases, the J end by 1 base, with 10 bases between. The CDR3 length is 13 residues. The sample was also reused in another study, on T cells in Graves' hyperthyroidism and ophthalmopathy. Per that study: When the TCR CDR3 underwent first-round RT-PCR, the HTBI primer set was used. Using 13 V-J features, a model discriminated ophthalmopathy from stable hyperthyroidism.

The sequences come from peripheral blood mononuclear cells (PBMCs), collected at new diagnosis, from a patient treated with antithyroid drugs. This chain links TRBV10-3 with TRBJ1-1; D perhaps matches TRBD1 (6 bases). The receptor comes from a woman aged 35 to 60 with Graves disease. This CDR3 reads CAIMRGPNTEAFF. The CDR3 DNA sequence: TGTGCCATCATGCGGGGGCCGAACACTGAAGCTTTCTTT.